This T cell receptor beta chain was documented in a study of cytomegalovirus exposure and HLA in healthy donors. Study results and caveats: The later analysis indicated that the majority of CMV-associated TCR beta chains appeared HLA-restricted.

This clone was observed a few times. The antigen is not known. This CDR3 comprises 13 residues. Trimming removed 6 bases at V and 6 bases at J, with 14 bases between. Germline loops: CDR1 MGHDK, CDR2 SYGVNS. PCR was performed using 60 Vbeta and 13 Jbeta primers. Data came from immunoSEQ multiplex PCR; TCRdb stores just in-frame clones and leaves some out. The profile shows approximately 170,000 clones, roughly 80% of them singletons. Sequenced sample: PBMCs. The sequence came from a woman under 30 in good health and CMV-seronegative. The V gene is TRBV25-1, the J gene TRBJ1-1; D is possibly TRBD1 (5 bases). CDR3 loop: CASSLQGPSEAFF. The CDR3 bases are TGTGCCAGCAGCCTGCAGGGCCCATCTGAAGCTTTCTTT.